The following is a T cell receptor (beta chain) sequence with its context. Original methodology: It was from reference gene primer amplification that nucleated cell counts were estimated. TCRdb's copy holds only in-frame clones and misses some; the assay was immunoSEQ multiplex PCR. The V and J calls and the clone size are those of that table, but D and trimming were determined from the DNA. In the table there are a few hundred thousand clones, roughly nine tenths of which are singletons. V dropped 4 bases and J dropped 0 bases, with 11 bases sitting between them. The CDR3 loop spans 15 amino acids. CDR1 is ENHRY and CDR2 is SYGVKD in the germline V gene. This sample is drawn from a study of blood T cell repertoires in COVID-19. Study context: Collection of acute and convalescent COVID-19 samples took place in the United States, Italy and Spain. Sample material is recorded as cDNA or gDNA derived from T cells, B-cell-depleted T cells, or PBMCs.

The source is a man aged 65-85 years with acute or convalescent COVID-19. Material: peripheral blood. The chain uses TRBV10-3 and TRBJ2-3; tentative D call: TRBD2 (7 bases). CDR3 bases: TGTGCCATCAGTGGAGGGGGGGCTAGCACAGATACGCAGTATTTT. Its protein product is CAISGGGASTDTQYF.